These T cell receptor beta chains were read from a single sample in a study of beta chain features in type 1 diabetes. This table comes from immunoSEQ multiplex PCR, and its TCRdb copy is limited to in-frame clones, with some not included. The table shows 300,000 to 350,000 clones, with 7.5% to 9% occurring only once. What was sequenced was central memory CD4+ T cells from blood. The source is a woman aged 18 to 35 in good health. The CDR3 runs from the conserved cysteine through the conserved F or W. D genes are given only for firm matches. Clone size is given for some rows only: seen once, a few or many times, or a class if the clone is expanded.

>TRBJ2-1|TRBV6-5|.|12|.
TGTGCCAGCAGTTGGACATACAATGAGCAGTTCTTC
CASSWTYNEQFF
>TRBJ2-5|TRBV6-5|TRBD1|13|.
TGTGCCACCGGGAGACAGGGGCTGGGGACCCAGTACTTC
CATGRQGLGTQYF
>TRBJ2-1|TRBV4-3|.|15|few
TGCGCCAGCAGCCAAGAAGGTTCGCAGGGCAGTCAGCAGTTCTTC
CASSQEGSQGSQQFF
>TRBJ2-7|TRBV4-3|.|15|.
TGCGCCAGCAGCCAAGATTGGAGCGGCCGGTACGAGCAGTACTTC
CASSQDWSGRYEQYF
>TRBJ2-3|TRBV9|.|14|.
TGTGCCAGCAGCCCGACTACAGGCACAGATACGCAGTATTTT
CASSPTTGTDTQYF
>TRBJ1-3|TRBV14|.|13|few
TGTGCCAGCAGTATGCAGGCTGGAAACACCATATATTTT
CASSMQAGNTIYF
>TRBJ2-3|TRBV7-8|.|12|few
TGTGCCAGCAGCCCCCACCAAGATACGCAGTATTTT
CASSPHQDTQYF
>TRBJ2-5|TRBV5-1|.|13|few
TGCGCCAGCAGCTCACAGAGCCAAGAGACCCAGTACTTC
CASSSQSQETQYF
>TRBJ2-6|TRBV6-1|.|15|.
TGTGCCAGCAGGCGGCCAGGGGCCGGGGCCAACGTCCTGACTTTC
CASRRPGAGANVLTF
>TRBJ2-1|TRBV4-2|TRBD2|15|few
TGTGCCAGCAGACTAGCGGGAGGGCCGGTTGATGAGCAGTTCTTC
CASRLAGGPVDEQFF
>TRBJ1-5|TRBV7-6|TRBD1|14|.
TGTGCCAGCAGCCGACAGGGAGGCAATCAGCCCCAGCATTTT
CASSRQGGNQPQHF
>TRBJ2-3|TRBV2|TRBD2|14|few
TGTGCCAGCAAAAAACTAGCGGGAACAGATACGCAGTATTTT
CASKKLAGTDTQYF
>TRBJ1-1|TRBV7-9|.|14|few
TGTGCCAGCAGCGAACACGGCTTGAACACTGAAGCTTTCTTT
CASSEHGLNTEAFF
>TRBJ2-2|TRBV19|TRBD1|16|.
TGTGCCAGTAGGCGAGACCCAGGGGGCAACACCGGGGAGCTGTTTTTT
CASRRDPGGNTGELFF
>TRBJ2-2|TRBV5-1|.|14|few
TGCGCCAGCAGCTTTCAGGTCTACACCGGGGAGCTGTTTTTT
CASSFQVYTGELFF
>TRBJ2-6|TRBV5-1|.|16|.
TGCGCCAGCAGCTTGGGGGGAGTCTCTGGGGCCAACGTCCTGACTTTC
CASSLGGVSGANVLTF
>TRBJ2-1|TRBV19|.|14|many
TGTGCCAGTAGTGACCGACAGGGAGCGGGTGAGCAGTTCTTC
CASSDRQGAGEQFF
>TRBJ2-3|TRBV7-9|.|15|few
TGTGCCAGCAGCTTTGGCAGGGTGAGGACAGATACGCAGTATTTT
CASSFGRVRTDTQYF
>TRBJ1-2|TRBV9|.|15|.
TGTGCCAGCAGCGTATTTCCGGGTCCTATCGATGGCTACACCTTC
CASSVFPGPIDGYTF
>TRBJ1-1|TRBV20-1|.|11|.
TGCAGTGCTGCAAACAGAGATGAAGCTTTCTTT
CSAANRDEAFF
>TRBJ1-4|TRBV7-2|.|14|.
TGTGCCAGCAGGTCACAGGTCGCTAATGAAAAACTGTTTTTT
CASRSQVANEKLFF
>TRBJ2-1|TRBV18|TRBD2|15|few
TGTGCCAGCTCACCCCCCGGGAGGGCTTACAATGAGCAGTTCTTC
CASSPPGRAYNEQFF
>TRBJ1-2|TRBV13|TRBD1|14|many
TGTGCCAGCAGCTTAGTCGGGACAGGTGCTGGCTACACCTTC
CASSLVGTGAGYTF
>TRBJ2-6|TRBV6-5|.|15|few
TGTGCCAGCAGTTCCCCGGCCTCTGGGGCCAACGTCCTGACTTTC
CASSSPASGANVLTF
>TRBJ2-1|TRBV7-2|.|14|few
TGTGCCAGCAGCTTAGAGGCGTTCCAGGATGAGCAGTTCTTC
CASSLEAFQDEQFF
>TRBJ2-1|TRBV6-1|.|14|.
TGTGCCAGCAGTGAAGCAGGATCGAACAATGAGCAGTTCTTC
CASSEAGSNNEQFF
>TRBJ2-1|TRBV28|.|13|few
TGTGCCAGTGGCAGGCGCTCCTACAATGAGCAGTTCTTC
CASGRRSYNEQFF
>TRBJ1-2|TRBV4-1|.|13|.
TGCGCCAGCAGCTTGGTCGCTGGAAATGGCTACACCTTC
CASSLVAGNGYTF
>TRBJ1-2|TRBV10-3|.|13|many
TGTGCCACACATTTTCAAGTGGACTATGGCTACACCTTC
CATHFQVDYGYTF
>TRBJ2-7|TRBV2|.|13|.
TGTGCCAGCAGTGGACAGATCCACTACGAGCAGTACTTC
CASSGQIHYEQYF
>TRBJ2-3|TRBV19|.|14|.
TGTGCCAGTAGTCCCGCCCAGGGGTTGGATACGCAGTATTTT
CASSPAQGLDTQYF
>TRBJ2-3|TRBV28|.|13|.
TGTGCCAGCAGATTGACGGGAGCAGATACGCAGTATTTT
CASRLTGADTQYF
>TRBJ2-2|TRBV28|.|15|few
TGTGCCAGCAGTTCCCACGGACAATCTACCGGGGAGCTGTTTTTT
CASSSHGQSTGELFF
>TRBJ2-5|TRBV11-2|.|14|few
TGTGCCAGCAGCTCAGAGACTGCCTGGGAGACCCAGTACTTC
CASSSETAWETQYF
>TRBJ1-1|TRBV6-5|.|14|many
TGTGCCAGCAGCCCACATAACGGGAACACTGAAGCTTTCTTT
CASSPHNGNTEAFF
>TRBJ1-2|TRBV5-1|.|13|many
TGCGCCAGCAGCTTGGCGGCGAACTATGGCTACACCTTC
CASSLAANYGYTF
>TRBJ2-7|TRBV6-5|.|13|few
TGTGCCAGCAGTTACTCGCTCCTCTACGAGCAGTACTTC
CASSYSLLYEQYF
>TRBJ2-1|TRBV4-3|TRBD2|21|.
TGCGCCAGCAGCCAAGGTATCGGGACTAGCGGGATGGACCCGAGCTACAATGAGCAGTTCTTC
CASSQGIGTSGMDPSYNEQFF
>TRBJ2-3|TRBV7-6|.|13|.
TGTGCCAGCAGCTTAGACCTTAGGGGAGTCCAGTATTTT
CASSLDLRGVQYF
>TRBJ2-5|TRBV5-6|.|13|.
TGTGCCAGCAGCTTGGTACTAGAAGAGACCCAGTACTTC
CASSLVLEETQYF
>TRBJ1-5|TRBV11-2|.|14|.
TGTGCCAGCAGCTTCGGACGGCTCAATCAGCCCCAGCATTTT
CASSFGRLNQPQHF